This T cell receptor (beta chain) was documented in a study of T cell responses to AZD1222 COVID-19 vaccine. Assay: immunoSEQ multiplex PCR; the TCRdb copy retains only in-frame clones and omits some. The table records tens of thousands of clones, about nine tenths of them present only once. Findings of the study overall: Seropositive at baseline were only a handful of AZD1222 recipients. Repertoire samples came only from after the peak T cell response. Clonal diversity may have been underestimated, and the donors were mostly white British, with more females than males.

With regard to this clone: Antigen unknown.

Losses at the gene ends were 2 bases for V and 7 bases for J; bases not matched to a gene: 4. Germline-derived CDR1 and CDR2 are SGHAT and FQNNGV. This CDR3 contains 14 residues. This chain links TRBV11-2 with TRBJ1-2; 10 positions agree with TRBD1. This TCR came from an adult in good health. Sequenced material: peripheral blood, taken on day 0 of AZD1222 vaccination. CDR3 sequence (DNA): TGTGCCAGCAGCTTAAGGACAGGGGGGGCTGGCTACACCTTC. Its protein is CASSLRTGGAGYTF.